This T cell receptor (beta chain) was profiled in a study of T cells after yellow fever vaccination. For the study at large: SMART-Seq v4 Ultra Low Input prepared libraries from low-cell fractions.

With respect to this clonotype: The antigen remains unidentified.

Production of TCR cDNA was by 5'RACE template switching, which also added a universal primer site and UMIs. TCRdb used MiXCR to reprocess the 5' RACE reads, holding one entry per CDR3 protein. The table includes 300,000 to 400,000 distinct CDR3 sequences, over 8% detected once. Study-level points and caveats: Compared with primary, the secondary response was weaker and peaked at day 5, not 15.

Sequenced here: PBMCs, sampled on the day of the first yellow fever vaccination. The TCR originated in a man younger than 35 who received the YFV17D yellow fever vaccine.

CDR3 amino acids: CASSLAQNRPETQYF. The CDR3 coding sequence is TGTGCCAGCAGCTTAGCGCAAAATAGGCCCGAGACCCAGTACTTC. V gene TRBV7-6 combines with J gene TRBJ2-5; D gene unclear. The CDR3 totals 15 residues. Trimming cost V 0 bases and J 5 bases, with 13 bases left between them. The V gene's germline CDR1 is SGHVS and CDR2 FNYEAQ. Drawing the rest from reference TRBV7-6 and TRBJ2-5, the complete variable domain is GAGVSQSPRYKVTKRGQDVALRCDPISGHVSLYWYRQALGQGPEFLTYFNYEAQQDKSGLPNDRFSAERPEGSISTLTIQRTEQRDSAMYRCASSLAQNRPETQYFGPGTRLLVL.